This T cell receptor (beta chain) was retrieved from a study of blood T cell repertoires in COVID-19. At the level of the study: COVID-19 samples from acute and convalescent phases originated in the United States, Italy and Spain.

Cohorts were determined from participant-reported clinical history. During the 2 weeks before they entered the study, exposed participants had met someone with a PCR-confirmed or clinician-diagnosed COVID-19 case. CDR1 and CDR2 from the germline V gene are SGHNT and YENEEA. Deletions cut 5 bases from V and 2 bases from J, with 12 bases between. This CDR3 is built from 14 residues. This clone was detected once. In the original processing: Using reference gene primer amplification, nucleated cell counts were estimated. Profiled with immunoSEQ multiplex PCR; TCRdb holds only in-frame clones, not every one. V, J and clone size are taken as reported in that table, and D and trimming were inferred from the DNA itself. The table has around 250,000 clones, over 75% seen once; the top ten hold 3% to 3.5%.

The clonotype was recovered from a woman between 40 and 55 years old who had been exposed to COVID-19. Material: PBMCs or T cells enriched from blood (not recorded which). The chain combines TRBV11-3 with TRBJ2-5; no clear D gene. The CDR3 spells CASSPTAGQETQYF. CDR3 in DNA: TGTGCCAGCAGCCCTACCGCCGGGCAAGAGACCCAGTACTTC.